This TCR beta chain was captured in a study of tumor-infiltrating lymphocytes in oesophageal squamous cell carcinoma. Looked up from germline, CDR1 is SGHNT and CDR2 is YENEEA. The CDR3 totals 13 residues. Trimming took off 2 bases at V and 8 bases at J, with 12 bases between the two ends. TCRdb passed the PCR reads through MiXCR, listing each CDR3 protein once. The sample has about 19,000 distinct CDR3 sequences; approximately 39% are singletons. This clonotype originated in a male donor with esophageal squamous cell carcinoma. This sequence joins TRBV11-3 and TRBJ1-1; D not certain. The sequenced material came from normal esophageal tissue next to the tumor. CDR3 region: CASSLFPTEEAFF. CDR3 nucleotides: TGTGCCAGCAGCTTATTCCCGACGGAAGAAGCTTTCTTT.